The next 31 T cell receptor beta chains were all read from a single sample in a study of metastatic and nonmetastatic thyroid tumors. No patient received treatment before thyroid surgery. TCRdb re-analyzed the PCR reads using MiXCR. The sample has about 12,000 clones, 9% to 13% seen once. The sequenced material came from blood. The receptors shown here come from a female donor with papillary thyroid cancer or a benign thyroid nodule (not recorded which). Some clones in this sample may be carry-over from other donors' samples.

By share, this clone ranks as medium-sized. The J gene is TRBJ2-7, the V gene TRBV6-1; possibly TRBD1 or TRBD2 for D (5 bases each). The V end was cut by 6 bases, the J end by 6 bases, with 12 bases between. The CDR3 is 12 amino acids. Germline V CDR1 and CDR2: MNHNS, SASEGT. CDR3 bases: TGTGCCAGCAGATCTCCGGGGCGCGAGCAGTACTTC. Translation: CASRSPGREQYF.

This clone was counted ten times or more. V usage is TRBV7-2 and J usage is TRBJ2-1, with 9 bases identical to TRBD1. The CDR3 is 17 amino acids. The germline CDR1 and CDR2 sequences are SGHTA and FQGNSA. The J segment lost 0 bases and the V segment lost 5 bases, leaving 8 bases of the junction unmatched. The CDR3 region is CASSPGTGFSSYNEQFF. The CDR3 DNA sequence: TGTGCCAGCAGCCCGGGGACAGGGTTTAGCTCCTACAATGAGCAGTTCTTC.

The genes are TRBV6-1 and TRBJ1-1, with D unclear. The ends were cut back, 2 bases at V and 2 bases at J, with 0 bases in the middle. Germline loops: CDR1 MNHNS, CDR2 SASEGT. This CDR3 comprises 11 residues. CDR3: CASSENTEAFF. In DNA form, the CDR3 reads TGTGCCAGCAGTGAAAACACTGAAGCTTTCTTT.

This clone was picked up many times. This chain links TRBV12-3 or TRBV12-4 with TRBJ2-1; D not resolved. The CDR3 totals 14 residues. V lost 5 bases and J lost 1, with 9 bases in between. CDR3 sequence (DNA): TGTGCCAGCAGTGTAACCGCTTCCTACAATGAGCAGTTCTTC. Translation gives CASSVTASYNEQFF.

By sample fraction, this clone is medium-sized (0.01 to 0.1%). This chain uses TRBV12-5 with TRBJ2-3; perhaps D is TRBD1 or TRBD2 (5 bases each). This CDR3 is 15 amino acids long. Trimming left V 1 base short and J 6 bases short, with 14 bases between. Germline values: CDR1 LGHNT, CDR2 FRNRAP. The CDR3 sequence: CASGLGGTALDTQYF. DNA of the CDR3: TGTGCTAGTGGTTTGGGGGGGACGGCGCTGGATACGCAGTATTTT.

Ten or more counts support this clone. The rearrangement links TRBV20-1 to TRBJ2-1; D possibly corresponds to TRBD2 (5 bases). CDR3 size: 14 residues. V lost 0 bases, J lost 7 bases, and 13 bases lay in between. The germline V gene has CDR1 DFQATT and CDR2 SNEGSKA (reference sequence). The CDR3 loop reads CSARDVRAGNEQFF. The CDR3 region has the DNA TGCAGTGCTAGAGATGTGAGGGCCGGGAATGAGCAGTTCTTC.

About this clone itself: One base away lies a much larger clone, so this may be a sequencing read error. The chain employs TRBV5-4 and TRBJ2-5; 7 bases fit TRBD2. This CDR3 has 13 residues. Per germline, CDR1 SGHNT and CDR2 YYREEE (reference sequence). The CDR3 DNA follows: TGTTCCAGCAGTTCGGGATCGGGAGGGACCCAGTACTTC. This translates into CSSSSGSGGTQYF.

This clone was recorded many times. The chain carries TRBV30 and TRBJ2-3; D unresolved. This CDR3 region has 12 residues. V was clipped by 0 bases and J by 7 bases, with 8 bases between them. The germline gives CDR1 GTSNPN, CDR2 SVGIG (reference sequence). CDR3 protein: CAWSVTEYTQYF. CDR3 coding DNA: TGTGCCTGGAGTGTAACGGAGTATACGCAGTATTTT. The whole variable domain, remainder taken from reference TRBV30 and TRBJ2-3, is SQTIHQWPATLVQPVGSPLSLECTVEGTSNPNLYWYRQAAGRGLQLLFYSVGIGQISSEVPQNLSASRPQDRQFILSSKKLLLSDSGFYLCAWSVTEYTQYFGPGTRLTVL.

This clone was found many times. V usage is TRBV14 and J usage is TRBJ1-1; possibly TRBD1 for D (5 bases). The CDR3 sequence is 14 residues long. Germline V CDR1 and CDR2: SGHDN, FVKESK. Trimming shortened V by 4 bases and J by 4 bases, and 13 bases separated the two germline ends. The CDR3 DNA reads TGTGCCAGCAGCCCCGGCGGGGCGGGCACTGAAGCTTTCTTT. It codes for CASSPGGAGTEAFF.

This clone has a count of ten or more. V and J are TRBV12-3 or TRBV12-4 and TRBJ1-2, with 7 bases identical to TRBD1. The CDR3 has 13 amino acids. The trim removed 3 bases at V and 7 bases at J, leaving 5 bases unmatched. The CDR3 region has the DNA TGTGCCAGCAGTTTGACAGGGCTCTCTGGCTACACCTTC. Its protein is CASSLTGLSGYTF.

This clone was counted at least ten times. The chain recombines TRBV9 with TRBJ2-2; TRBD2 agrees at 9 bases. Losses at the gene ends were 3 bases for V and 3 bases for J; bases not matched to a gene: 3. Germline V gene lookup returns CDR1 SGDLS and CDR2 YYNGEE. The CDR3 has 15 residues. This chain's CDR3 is CASSETSGYTGELFF. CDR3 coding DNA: TGTGCCAGCAGCGAGACTAGCGGATACACCGGGGAGCTGTTTTTT.

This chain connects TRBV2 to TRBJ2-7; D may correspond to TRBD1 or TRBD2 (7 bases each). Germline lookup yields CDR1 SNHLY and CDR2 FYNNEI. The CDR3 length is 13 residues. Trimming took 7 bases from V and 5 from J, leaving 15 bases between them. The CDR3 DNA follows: TGTGCCAGCACCCAGGGGGGGGCCCACGAGCAGTACTTC. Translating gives CASTQGGAHEQYF.

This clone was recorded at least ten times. The CDR3 bases are TGTGCCAGCAGGGCTCTGGGCATAGGGGAAAAACTGTTTTTT. The encoded protein is CASRALGIGEKLFF. The chain uses TRBV2 and TRBJ1-4; unclear D gene. Germline loops: CDR1 SNHLY, CDR2 FYNNEI. V lost 6 bases to trimming and J lost 8 bases, with 16 bases between them. This CDR3 contains 14 residues.

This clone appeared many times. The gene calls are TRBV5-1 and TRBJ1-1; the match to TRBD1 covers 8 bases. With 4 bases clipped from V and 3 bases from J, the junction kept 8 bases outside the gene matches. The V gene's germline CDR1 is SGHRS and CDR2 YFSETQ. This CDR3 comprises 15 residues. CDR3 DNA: TGCGCCAGCAGCCTCCAGGACAGGGAGGACACTGAAGCTTTCTTT. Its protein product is CASSLQDREDTEAFF.

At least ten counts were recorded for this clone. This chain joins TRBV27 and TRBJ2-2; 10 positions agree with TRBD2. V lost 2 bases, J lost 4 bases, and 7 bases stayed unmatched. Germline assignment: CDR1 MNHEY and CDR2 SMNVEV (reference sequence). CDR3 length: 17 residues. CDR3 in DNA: TGTGCCAGCAGTTTACGAGCGGGGGGGCCTCTCACCGGGGAGCTGTTTTTT. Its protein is CASSLRAGGPLTGELFF.

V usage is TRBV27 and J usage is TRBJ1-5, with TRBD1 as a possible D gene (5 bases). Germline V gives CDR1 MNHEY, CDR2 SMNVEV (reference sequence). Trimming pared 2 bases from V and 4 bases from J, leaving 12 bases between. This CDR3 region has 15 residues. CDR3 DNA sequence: TGTGCCAGCAGTTTAACACTGGGGCCGAATCAGCCCCAGCATTTT. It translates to CASSLTLGPNQPQHF.

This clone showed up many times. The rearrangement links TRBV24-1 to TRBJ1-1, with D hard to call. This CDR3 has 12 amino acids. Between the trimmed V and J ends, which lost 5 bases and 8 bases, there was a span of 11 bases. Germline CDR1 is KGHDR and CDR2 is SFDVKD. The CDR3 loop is CATSVVTPEAFF. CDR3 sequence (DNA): TGTGCCACCAGTGTCGTGACACCAGAAGCTTTCTTT.

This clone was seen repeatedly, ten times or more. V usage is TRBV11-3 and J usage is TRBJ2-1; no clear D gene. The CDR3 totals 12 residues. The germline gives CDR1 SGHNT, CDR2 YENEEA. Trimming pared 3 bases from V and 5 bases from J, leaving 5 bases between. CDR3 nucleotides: TGTGCCAGCAGCTTTGATAACAATGAGCAGTTCTTC. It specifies CASSFDNNEQFF.

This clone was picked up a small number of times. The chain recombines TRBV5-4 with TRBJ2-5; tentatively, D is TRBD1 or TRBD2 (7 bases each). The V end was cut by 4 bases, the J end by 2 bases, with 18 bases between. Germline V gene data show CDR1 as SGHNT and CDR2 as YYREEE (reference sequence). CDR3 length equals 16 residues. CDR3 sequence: CASSTRGAGQQETQYF. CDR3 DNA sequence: TGTGCCAGCAGCACCCGAGGAGCGGGACAGCAAGAGACCCAGTACTTC.

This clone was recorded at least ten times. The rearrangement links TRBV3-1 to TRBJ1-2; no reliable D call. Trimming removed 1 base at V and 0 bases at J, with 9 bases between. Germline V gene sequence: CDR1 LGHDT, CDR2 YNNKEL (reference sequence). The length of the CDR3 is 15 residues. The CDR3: CASSQVELPNYGYTF. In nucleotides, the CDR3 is TGTGCCAGCAGCCAAGTAGAGTTACCTAACTATGGCTACACCTTC. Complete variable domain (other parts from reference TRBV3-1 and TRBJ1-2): DTAVSQTPKYLVTQMGNDKSIKCEQNLGHDTMYWYKQDSKKFLKIMFSYNNKELIINETVPNRFSPKSPDKAHLNLHINSLELGDSAVYFCASSQVELPNYGYTFGSGTRLTVV.

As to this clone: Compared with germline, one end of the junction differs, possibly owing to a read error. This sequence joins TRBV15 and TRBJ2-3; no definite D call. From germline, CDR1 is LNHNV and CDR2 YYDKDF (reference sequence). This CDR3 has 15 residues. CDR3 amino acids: CATGRPGGITDTQYF. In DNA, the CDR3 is TGTGCCACCGGCAGACCTGGCGGTATCACAGATACGCAGTATTTT.

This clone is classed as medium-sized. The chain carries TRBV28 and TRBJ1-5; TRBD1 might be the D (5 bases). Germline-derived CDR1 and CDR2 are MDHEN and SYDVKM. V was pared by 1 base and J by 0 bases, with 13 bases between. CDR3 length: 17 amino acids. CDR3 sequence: CASSLFVTGHSNQPQHF. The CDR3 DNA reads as TGTGCCAGCAGTTTATTCGTTACAGGACATAGCAATCAGCCCCAGCATTTT. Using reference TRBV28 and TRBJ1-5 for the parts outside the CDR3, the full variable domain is DVKVTQSSRYLVKRTGEKVFLECVQDMDHENMFWYRQDPGLGLRLIYFSYDVKMKEKGDIPEGYSVSREKKERFSLILESASTNQTSMYLCASSLFVTGHSNQPQHFGDGTRLSIL.

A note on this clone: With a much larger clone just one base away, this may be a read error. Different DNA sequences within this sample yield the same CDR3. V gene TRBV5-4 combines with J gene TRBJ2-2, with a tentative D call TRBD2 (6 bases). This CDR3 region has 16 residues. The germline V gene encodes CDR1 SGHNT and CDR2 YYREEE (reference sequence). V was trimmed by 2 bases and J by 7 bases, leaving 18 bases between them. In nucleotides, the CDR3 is TGTGCCAGCAGCTTTCCGGGCGTGGGAGGTGGCGGGGAGCTGTTTTTT. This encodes CASSFPGVGGGGELFF.

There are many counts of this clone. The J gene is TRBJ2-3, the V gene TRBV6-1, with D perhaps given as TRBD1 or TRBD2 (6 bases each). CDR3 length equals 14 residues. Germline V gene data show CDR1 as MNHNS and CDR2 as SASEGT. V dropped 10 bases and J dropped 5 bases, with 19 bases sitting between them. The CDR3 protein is CATRDSLGGDTQYF. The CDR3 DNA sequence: TGTGCCACTAGGGACTCCCTAGGGGGAGATACGCAGTATTTT.

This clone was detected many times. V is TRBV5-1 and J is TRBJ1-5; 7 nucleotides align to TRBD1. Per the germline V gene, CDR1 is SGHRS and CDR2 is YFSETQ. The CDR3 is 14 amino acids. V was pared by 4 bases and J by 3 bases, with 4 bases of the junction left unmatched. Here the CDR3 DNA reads TGCGCCAGCAGCCCACAGGGGTCCAATCAGCCCCAGCATTTT. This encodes CASSPQGSNQPQHF.

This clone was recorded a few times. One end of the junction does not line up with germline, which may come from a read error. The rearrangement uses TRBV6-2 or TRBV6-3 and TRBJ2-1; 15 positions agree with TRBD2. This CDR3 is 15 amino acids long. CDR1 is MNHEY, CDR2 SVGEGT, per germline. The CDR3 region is CASIPGLAGGSEQLF. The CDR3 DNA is TGTGCCAGCATCCCCGGACTAGCGGGGGGGAGTGAGCAGCTCTTC.

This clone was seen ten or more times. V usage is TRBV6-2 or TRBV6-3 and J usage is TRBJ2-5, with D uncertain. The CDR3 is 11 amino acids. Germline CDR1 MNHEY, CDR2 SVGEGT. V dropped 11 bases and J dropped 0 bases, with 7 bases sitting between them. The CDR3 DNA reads TGTGCCTCCGGGTACCAAGAGACCCAGTACTTC. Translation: CASGYQETQYF.

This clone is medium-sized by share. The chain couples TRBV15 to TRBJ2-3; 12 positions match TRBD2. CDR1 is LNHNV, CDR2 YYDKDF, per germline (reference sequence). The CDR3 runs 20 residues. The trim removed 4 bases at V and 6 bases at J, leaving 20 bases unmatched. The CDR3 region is CATSTPGQGRLAGVTDTQYF. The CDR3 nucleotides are TGTGCCACCAGCACACCGGGACAGGGCAGACTAGCGGGGGTGACGGATACGCAGTATTTT.

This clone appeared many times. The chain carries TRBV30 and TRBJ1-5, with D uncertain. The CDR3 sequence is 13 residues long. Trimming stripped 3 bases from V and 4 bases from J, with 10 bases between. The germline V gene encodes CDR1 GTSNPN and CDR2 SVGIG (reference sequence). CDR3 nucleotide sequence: TGTGCCTGGAGAAGTAACGAGAATCAGCCCCAGCATTTT. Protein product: CAWRSNENQPQHF.

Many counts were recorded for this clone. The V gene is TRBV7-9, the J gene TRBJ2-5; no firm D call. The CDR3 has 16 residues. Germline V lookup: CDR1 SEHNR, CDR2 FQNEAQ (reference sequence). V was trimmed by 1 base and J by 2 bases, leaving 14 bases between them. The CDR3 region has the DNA TGTGCCAGCAGCTTAGACGTCGGGCCCTTACAAGAGACCCAGTACTTC. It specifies CASSLDVGPLQETQYF.

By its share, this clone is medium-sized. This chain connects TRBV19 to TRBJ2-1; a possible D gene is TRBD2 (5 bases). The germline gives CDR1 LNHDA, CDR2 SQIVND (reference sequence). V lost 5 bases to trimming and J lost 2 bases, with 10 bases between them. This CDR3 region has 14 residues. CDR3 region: CASSSGKAYNEQFF. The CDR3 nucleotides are TGTGCCAGTAGTTCCGGGAAAGCCTACAATGAGCAGTTCTTC. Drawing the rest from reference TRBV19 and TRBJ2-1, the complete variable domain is DGGITQSPKYLFRKEGQNVTLSCEQNLNHDAMYWYRQDPGQGLRLIYYSQIVNDFQKGDIAEGYSVSREKKESFPLTVTSAQKNPTAFYLCASSSGKAYNEQFFGPGTRLTVL.